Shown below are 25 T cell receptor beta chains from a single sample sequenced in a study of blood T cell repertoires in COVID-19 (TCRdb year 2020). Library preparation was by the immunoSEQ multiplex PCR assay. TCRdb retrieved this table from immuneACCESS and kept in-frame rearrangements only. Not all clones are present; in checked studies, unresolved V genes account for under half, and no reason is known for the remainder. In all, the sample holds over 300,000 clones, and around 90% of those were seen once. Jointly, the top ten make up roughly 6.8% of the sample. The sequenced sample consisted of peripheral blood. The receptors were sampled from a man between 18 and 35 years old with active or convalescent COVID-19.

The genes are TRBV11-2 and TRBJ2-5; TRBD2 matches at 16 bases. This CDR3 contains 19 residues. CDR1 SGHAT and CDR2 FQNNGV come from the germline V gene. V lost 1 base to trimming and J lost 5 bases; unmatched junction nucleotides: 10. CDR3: CASSLGWGGLAGGSETQYF. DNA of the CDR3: TGTGCCAGCAGCTTAGGATGGGGGGGACTAGCGGGAGGGAGTGAGACCCAGTACTTC.

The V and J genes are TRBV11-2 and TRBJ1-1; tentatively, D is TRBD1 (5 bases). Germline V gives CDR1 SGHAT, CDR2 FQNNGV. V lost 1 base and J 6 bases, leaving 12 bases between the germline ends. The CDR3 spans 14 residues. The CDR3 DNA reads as TGTGCCAGCAGCTTAGGGGGGGGGAAGCCTGAAGCTTTCTTT. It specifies CASSLGGGKPEAFF.

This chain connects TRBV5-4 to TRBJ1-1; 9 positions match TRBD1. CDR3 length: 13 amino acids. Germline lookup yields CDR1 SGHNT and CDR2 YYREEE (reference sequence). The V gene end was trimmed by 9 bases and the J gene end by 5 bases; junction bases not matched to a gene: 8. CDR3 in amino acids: CAIVPTGGTEAFF. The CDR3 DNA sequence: TGTGCCATCGTTCCGACAGGGGGGACTGAAGCTTTCTTT. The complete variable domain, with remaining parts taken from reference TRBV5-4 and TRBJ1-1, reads ETGVTQSPTHLIKTRGQQVTLRCSSQSGHNTVSWYQQALGQGPQFIFQYYREEENGRGNFPPRFSGLQFPNYSSELNVNALELDDSALYLCAIVPTGGTEAFFGQGTRLTVV.

CDR3 residues: CASSSRRPGRNSPLHF. The CDR3 DNA reads as TGTGCCAGCAGTTCCCGAAGGCCAGGGAGGAATTCACCCCTCCACTTT. The rearrangement uses TRBV28 and TRBJ1-6; D may be TRBD1 (5 bases). Per germline, CDR1 MDHEN and CDR2 SYDVKM. The V end was cut by 4 bases, the J end by 7 bases, with 17 bases between. CDR3 length equals 16 residues.

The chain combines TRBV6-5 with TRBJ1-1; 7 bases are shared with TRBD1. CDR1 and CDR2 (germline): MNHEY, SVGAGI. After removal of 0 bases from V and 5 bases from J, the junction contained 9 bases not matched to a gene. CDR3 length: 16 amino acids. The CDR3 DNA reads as TGTGCCAGCAGTTACTCGTCGACAGGGAGTAGGACTGAAGCTTTCTTT. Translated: CASSYSSTGSRTEAFF.

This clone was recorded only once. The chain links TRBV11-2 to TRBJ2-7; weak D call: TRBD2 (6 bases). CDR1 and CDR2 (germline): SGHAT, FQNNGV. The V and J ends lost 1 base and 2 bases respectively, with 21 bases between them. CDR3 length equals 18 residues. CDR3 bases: TGTGCCAGCAGCTTAGCCCCGACTAGTCTCTATGCCCCCTACGAGCAGTACTTC. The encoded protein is CASSLAPTSLYAPYEQYF.

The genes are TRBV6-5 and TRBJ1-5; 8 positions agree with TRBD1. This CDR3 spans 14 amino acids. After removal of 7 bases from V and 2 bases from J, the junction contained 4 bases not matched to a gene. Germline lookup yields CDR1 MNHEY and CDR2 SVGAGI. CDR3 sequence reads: CASKTDRGNQPQHF. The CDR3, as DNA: TGTGCCAGCAAGACGGACAGGGGCAATCAGCCCCAGCATTTT.

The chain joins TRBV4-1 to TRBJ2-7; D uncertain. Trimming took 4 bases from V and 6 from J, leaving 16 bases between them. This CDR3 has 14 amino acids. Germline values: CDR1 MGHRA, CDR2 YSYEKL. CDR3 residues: CASSPTSVLFEQYF. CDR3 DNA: TGCGCCAGCAGCCCGACGAGCGTTTTATTCGAGCAGTACTTC.

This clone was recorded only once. CDR3 sequence (DNA): TGTGCCACCCTAGGGACAGAATTCACCGGGGAGCTGTTTTTT. Protein product: CATLGTEFTGELFF. The chain has TRBV10-3 and TRBJ2-2; 7 bases align to TRBD1. Germline V gives CDR1 ENHRY, CDR2 SYGVKD. The CDR3 contains 14 residues. Trimming took 10 bases from V and 4 from J; bases not matched to a gene: 9.

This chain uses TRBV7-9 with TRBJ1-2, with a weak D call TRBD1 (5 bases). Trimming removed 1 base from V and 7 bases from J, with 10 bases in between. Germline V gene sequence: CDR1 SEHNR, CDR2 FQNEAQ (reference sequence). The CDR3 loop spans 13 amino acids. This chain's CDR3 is CASSLGTIGGYTF. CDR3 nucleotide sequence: TGTGCCAGCAGCTTAGGGACAATCGGTGGCTACACCTTC. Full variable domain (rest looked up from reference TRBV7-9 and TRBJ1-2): DTGVSQNPRHKITKRGQNVTFRCDPISEHNRLYWYRQTLGQGPEFLTYFQNEAQLEKSRLLSDRFSAERPKGSFSTLEIQRTEQGDSAMYLCASSLGTIGGYTFGSGTRLTVV.

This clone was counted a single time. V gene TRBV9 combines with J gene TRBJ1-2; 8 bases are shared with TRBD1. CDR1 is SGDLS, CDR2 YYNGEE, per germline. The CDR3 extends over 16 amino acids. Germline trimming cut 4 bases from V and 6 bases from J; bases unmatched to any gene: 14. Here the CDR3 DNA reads TGTGCCAGCAGCCCGACGGACAGGGCCAGAATCGATGGCTACACCTTC. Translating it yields CASSPTDRARIDGYTF.

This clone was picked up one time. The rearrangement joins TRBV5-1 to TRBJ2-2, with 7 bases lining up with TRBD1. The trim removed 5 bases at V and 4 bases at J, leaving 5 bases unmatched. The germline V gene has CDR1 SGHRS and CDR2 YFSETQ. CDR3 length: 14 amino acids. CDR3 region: CASRLTGTTGELFF. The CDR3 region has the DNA TGCGCCAGCAGACTGACAGGGACCACCGGGGAGCTGTTTTTT.

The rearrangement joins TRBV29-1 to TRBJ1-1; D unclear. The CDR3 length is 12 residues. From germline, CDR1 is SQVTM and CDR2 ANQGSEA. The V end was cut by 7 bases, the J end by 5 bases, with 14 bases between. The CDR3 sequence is CSAAGIKTEAFF. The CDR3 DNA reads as TGCAGCGCCGCGGGGATTAAGACTGAAGCTTTCTTT.

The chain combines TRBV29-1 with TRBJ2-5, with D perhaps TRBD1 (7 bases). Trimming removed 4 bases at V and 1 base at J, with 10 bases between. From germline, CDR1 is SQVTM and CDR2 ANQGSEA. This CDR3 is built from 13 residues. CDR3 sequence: CSVVQGGQETQYF. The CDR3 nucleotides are TGCAGCGTTGTGCAGGGGGGCCAAGAGACCCAGTACTTC.

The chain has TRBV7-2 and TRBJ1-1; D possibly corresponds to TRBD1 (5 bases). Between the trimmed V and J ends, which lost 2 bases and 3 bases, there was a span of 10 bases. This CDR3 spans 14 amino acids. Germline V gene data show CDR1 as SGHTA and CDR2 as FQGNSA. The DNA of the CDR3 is TGTGCCAGCAGCTTAAGGGGCTCGCACACTGAAGCTTTCTTT. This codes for CASSLRGSHTEAFF.

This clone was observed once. CDR3 nucleotide sequence: TGTGCCAGCAGCGTAGTGGGGGCTGAAAGAACCGGGGAGCTGTTTTTT. Protein sequence: CASSVVGAERTGELFF. The genes are TRBV9 and TRBJ2-2; the D gene is possibly TRBD1 (6 bases). The CDR3 is 16 amino acids. Trimming took off 0 bases at V and 5 bases at J, with 14 bases between the two ends. Germline assignment: CDR1 SGDLS and CDR2 YYNGEE.

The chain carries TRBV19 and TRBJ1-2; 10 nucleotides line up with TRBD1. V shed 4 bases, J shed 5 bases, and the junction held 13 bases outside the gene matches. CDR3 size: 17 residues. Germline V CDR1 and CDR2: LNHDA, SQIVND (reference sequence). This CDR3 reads CASSRYGTGEVRYGYTF. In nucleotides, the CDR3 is TGTGCCAGTAGTAGGTACGGGACAGGGGAAGTTCGTTATGGCTACACCTTC.

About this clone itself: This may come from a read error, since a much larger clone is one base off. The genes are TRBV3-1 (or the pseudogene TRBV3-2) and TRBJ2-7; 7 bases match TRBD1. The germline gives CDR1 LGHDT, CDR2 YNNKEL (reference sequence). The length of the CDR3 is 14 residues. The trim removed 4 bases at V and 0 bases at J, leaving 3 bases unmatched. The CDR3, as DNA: TGTGCCAGCAGCCCCCGGGACAGCTCCTACGAGCAGTACTTC. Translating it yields CASSPRDSSYEQYF.

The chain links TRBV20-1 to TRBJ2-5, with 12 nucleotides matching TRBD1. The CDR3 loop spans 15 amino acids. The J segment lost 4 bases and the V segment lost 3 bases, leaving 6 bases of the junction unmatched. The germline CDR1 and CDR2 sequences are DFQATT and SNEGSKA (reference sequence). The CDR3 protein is CSASPRDRGRETQYF. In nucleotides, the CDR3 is TGCAGTGCTAGTCCCCGGGACAGGGGGCGAGAGACCCAGTACTTC.

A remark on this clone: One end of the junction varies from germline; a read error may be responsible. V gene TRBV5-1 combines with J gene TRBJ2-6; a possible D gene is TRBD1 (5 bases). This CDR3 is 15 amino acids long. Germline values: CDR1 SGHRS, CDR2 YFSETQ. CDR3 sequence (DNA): TGCGCCAGCAGCTTGTCGATCTCTGGGGCCAACGTGCTGACTTTC. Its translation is CASSLSISGANVLTF.

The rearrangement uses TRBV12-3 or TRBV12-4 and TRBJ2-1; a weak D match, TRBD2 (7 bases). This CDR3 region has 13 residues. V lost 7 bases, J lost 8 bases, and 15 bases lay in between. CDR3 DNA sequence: TGTGCCAGCACCTTGGAGGGGGGGGATGAGCAGTTCTTC. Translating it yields CASTLEGGDEQFF.

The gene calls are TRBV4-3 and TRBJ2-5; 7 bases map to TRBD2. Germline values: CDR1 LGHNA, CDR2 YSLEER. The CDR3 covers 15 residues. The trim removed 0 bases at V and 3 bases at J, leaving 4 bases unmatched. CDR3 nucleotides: TGCGCCAGCAGCCAAGAATTCGGGACTAAAGAGACCCAGTACTTC. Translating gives CASSQEFGTKETQYF.

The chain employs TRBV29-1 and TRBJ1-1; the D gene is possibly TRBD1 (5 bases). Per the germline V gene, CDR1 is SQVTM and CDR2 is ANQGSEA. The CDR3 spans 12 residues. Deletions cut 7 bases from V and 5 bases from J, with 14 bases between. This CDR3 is CSARGGETEAFF. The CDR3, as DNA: TGCAGCGCCCGGGGAGGGGAAACTGAAGCTTTCTTT. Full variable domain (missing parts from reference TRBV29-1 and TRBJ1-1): SAVISQKPSRDICQRGTSLTIQCQVDSQVTMMFWYRQQPGQSLTLIATANQGSEATYESGFVIDKFPISRPNLTFSTLTVSNMSPEDSSIYLCSARGGETEAFFGQGTRLTVV.

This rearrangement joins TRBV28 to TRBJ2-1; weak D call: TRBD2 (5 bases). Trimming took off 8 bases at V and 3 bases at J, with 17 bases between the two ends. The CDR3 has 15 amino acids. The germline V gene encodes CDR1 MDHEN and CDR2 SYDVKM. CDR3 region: CASQGALEGYNEQFF. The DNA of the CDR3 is TGTGCCAGCCAAGGCGCGCTAGAGGGCTACAATGAGCAGTTCTTC.

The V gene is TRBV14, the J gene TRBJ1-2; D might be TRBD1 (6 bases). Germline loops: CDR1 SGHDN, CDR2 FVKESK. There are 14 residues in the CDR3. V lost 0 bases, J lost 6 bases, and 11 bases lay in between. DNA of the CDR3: TGTGCCAGCAGCCAAGAAGGGGGTTGGAATGGCTACACCTTC. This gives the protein CASSQEGGWNGYTF.